Listed below are T cell receptor beta chains from one sample, sequenced in a study of T cells after yellow fever vaccination. MiXCR was run by TCRdb on the 5' RACE reads, yielding one entry per CDR3 protein. The sample has 400,000 or so distinct CDR3 sequences; about 19% are singletons. This material consisted of PBMCs, taken before the yellow fever booster vaccination. These receptors were taken from a man aged 18-30 years who received the YFV17D yellow fever vaccine. The CDR3 runs from the conserved cysteine through the conserved F or W. Fields, in order: clone size, V gene, J gene, D gene, CDR3 DNA, CDR3 protein. D genes are given only for firm matches. For some rows the clone size is stated as once, few or many, or as a class when expanded; others skip it.

.,TRBV29-1,TRBJ1-5,.,TGCAGCGTTGCGGCGGCTAGCAATCAGCCCCAGCATTTT,CSVAAASNQPQHF
.,TRBV19,TRBJ1-1,TRBD1,TGTGCCAGTAGCCCGACAGGGGGAAGGTACACTGAAGCTTTCTTT,CASSPTGGRYTEAFF
.,TRBV6-5,TRBJ2-1,.,TGTGCCAGCAGTTACTCCTCCCGTCTGGCGGAGTTCTTC,CASSYSSRLAEFF
.,TRBV27,TRBJ2-1,.,TGTGCCAGCAGGGGACTAAGGACAGGTCCGGATCAGTTCTTC,CASRGLRTGPDQFF
few,TRBV7-3,TRBJ2-3,TRBD2,TGTGCCAGCAGCCGACTAGCTCCAGATACGCAGTATTTT,CASSRLAPDTQYF
many,TRBV10-3,TRBJ2-2,.,TGTGCCATCAACCGAGGGCAGCTTACCGGGGAGCTGTTTTTT,CAINRGQLTGELFF
few,TRBV20-1,TRBJ2-1,.,TGCAGTGCTAGAGCCCAGGAGCGGGTAACCTACAATGAGCAGTTCTTC,CSARAQERVTYNEQFF
few,TRBV15,TRBJ2-5,TRBD2,TGTGCCACCAGCAGAGTAAGGGTGCGGGGGGCTGAGACCCAGTACTTC,CATSRVRVRGAETQYF
few,TRBV28,TRBJ2-5,.,TGTGCCGCGGGCGGGTTGGGGACCCAGTACTTC,CAAGGLGTQYF
few,TRBV4-2,TRBJ2-2,TRBD1,TGTGCCAGCAGCCAAGATAAACAGGGGATGATTTTCACCGGGGAGCTGTTTTTT,CASSQDKQGMIFTGELFF
few,TRBV4-1,TRBJ1-2,TRBD1,TGCGCCAGCAGCCAAGAGGACAGGGGATCCCATGGCTACACCTTC,CASSQEDRGSHGYTF
.,TRBV7-2,TRBJ1-2,.,TGTGCCAGCAGCTCCCCCGAGACCTTTGGCTACACCTTC,CASSSPETFGYTF
few,TRBV10-3,TRBJ2-5,TRBD2,TGTGCCATCAGTGCCGGACTACTAGCGGGGGCCCAAGAGACCCAGTACTTC,CAISAGLLAGAQETQYF
many,TRBV4-3,TRBJ2-5,TRBD2,TGTGCCAGCAGCCAAGCGGGGGGGGAGACCCAGTACTTC,CASSQAGGETQYF
many,TRBV12-5,TRBJ2-3,.,TGTGCTAGTGGTCTAGGGACCGCGGCCGAGCCGCAGTATTTT,CASGLGTAAEPQYF
few,TRBV6-5,TRBJ2-2,.,TGTGCCAGCACCTGGACGAGGGCACCGAGGGAGCTGTTTTTT,CASTWTRAPRELFF
few,TRBV7-2,TRBJ1-4,TRBD1,TGTGCCAGCAGCTTCGGGACAGGCCTTAATGAAAAACTGTTTTTT,CASSFGTGLNEKLFF
.,TRBV6-2/TRBV6-3,TRBJ1-1,TRBD1,TGTGCCAGCAGTCACAGGGGAGGGGGTGAAGCTTTCTTT,CASSHRGGGEAFF
many,TRBV12-3/TRBV12-4,TRBJ1-2,.,TGTGCCAGCAGTTTAACCGGTCACTATGGCTACACCTTC,CASSLTGHYGYTF
few,TRBV7-2,TRBJ2-2,TRBD2,TGTGCCAGCAGCCAGGGACTAGCGGGGGGGCCGCTCGGGGAGCTGTTTTTT,CASSQGLAGGPLGELFF
.,TRBV9,TRBJ2-3,.,TGTGCCAGCAGCGCCGGGGTGGTTTTGGATACGCAGTATTTT,CASSAGVVLDTQYF
.,TRBV7-6,TRBJ2-7,.,TGTGCCAGCAGCTTAGTAGAGGACGAGCAGTACTTC,CASSLVEDEQYF
many,TRBV5-5,TRBJ2-1,.,TGTGCCAGCAGCTTGGTAGAGTACAATGAGCAGTTCTTC,CASSLVEYNEQFF